This TCR beta chain originates from a study of T cells expressing NK-cell markers. Study-wide background: Sorted CD3+CD56+NKG2C+, CD3+CD56+NKG2C- and CD3+CD56-NKG2C+ T-cell subsets were beta-chain profiled. Study-level points and caveats: Whether expanded NKG2C+ T cell clones recognized HCMV stayed uncertain. Researchers report these clonotypes also headed the CD3+CD56-NKG2C+ fraction in several donors. The dominant NKG2C+ clonotypes represented about 1.0-7.0% of CD8+ T cells in several donors.

The CDR3 has 14 residues. The germline V gene encodes CDR1 SEHNR and CDR2 FQNEAQ (reference sequence). In the case of this clonotype: Its antigen remains unidentified.

TCRdb reprocessed the 5' RACE reads; each CDR3 protein has one entry and no DNA is given. The sample table includes 300,000 to 500,000 distinct CDR3 sequences. The TCR sequence derives from a woman between 50 and 59 years old in good health. The V gene is TRBV7-9, the J gene TRBJ2-7; the D call of TRBD1 rests on TCRdb alone, since no DNA is present to check it. Sequencing was carried out using blood T cells: a sorted CD56 or NKG2C T cell subset, CD4+ or CD8+ T cells, or bulk PBMC T cells (not recorded which). The CDR3 loop is CASSLQGVPYEQYF.